This T cell receptor (beta chain) derives from a study of T cell responses to AZD1222 COVID-19 vaccine. Sequencing used immunoSEQ multiplex PCR; TCRdb keeps in-frame clones, though not all of them. In the table there are some 150,000 clones, roughly 88% of which are singletons. Sequences were derived from peripheral blood, sampled on day 0 of MenACWY control vaccination. The clonotype was recovered from an adult in good health.

CDR3 nucleotide sequence: TGTGCCAGCAGTCGAAGTCCCAATGAGCAGTTCTTC. Its translation: CASSRSPNEQFF. The V call is TRBV12-3 or TRBV12-4, the J call TRBJ2-1; D is undetermined. Trimming cost V 5 bases and J 6 bases, with 8 bases left between them. The CDR3 spans 12 residues.